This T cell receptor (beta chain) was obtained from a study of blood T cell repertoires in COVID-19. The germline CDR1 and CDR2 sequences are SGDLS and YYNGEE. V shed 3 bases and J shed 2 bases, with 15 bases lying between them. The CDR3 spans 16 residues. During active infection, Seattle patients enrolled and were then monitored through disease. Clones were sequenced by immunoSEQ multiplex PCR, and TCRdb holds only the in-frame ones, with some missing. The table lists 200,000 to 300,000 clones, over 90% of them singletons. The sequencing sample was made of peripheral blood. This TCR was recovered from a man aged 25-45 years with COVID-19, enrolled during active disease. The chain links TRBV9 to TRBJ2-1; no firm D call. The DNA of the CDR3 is TGTGCCAGCAGCGCCACCGGGTCCCGACCCTACAATGAGCAGTTCTTC. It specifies CASSATGSRPYNEQFF.